Following are 8 T cell receptor beta chains from one sample sequenced in a study of T cells after yellow fever vaccination. TCRdb independently ran MiXCR on the 5' RACE reads; one entry per CDR3 protein. In the table there are fewer than 650,000 distinct CDR3 sequences, just over 20% of which are singletons. Sequenced here: PBMCs, sampled more than 20 days after the first yellow fever vaccination. All receptors derive from a man between 18 and 35 years old who received the YFV17D yellow fever vaccine.

The chain is built from TRBV7-9 and TRBJ1-6; D gene ambiguous. The CDR3 loop spans 15 amino acids. Trimming took 5 bases from V and 3 from J, leaving 11 bases between them. In germline, CDR1 is SEHNR, CDR2 FQNEAQ (reference sequence). CDR3 loop: CASSQNRDYNSPLHF. As DNA, the CDR3 is TGTGCCAGCAGCCAGAATAGGGACTATAATTCACCCCTCCACTTT.

This clonotype has only a few counts. This chain uses TRBV7-2 with TRBJ2-5; D not resolved. CDR1 is SGHTA and CDR2 is FQGNSA in the germline V gene. The ends were cut back, 2 bases at V and 5 bases at J, with 6 bases in the middle. The CDR3 spans 12 residues. The CDR3 loop reads CASSLLWETQYF. CDR3 nucleotide sequence: TGTGCCAGCAGCTTATTATGGGAGACCCAGTACTTC.

This clonotype was seen at least ten times. The rearrangement joins TRBV18 to TRBJ1-5; D gene ambiguous. The germline gives CDR1 KGHSH, CDR2 LQKENI. V was cut by 3 bases and J by 2 bases, with 14 bases left in between. The CDR3 is 16 residues long. The DNA of the CDR3 is TGTGCCAGCTCACCGGGCAGTGGAGGTGGCAATCAGCCCCAGCATTTT. This encodes CASSPGSGGGNQPQHF.

This chain joins TRBV18 and TRBJ1-6; no clear D. V was shortened by 5 bases and J by 11 bases, with 13 bases between the two germline ends. Germline loops: CDR1 KGHSH, CDR2 LQKENI. This CDR3 has 13 amino acids. The CDR3 nucleotides read TGTGCCAGCTCAGGGCAGGCTGAACCACCCCTCCACTTT. It yields the protein CASSGQAEPPLHF.

The V call is TRBV6-4, the J call TRBJ2-7, with 7 bases that match TRBD1. The CDR3 length is 15 residues. V lost 8 bases and J lost 2; bases outside the gene matches: 12. Germline assignment: CDR1 MRHNA and CDR2 SNTAGT. The chain's CDR3 is CASETKNRGPYEQYF. The DNA for the CDR3 is TGTGCCAGCGAAACCAAGAACAGGGGACCCTACGAGCAGTACTTC.

As for this clonotype: The DNA is omitted, as the CDR3 cannot be located on it reliably, and the CDR3 follows TCRdb's listing. This rearrangement joins TRBV7-5 to TRBJ1-1. TRBV7-5 corresponds to a pseudogene. The CDR3 region is 16 residues in length, termini included. The chain's CDR3 is CISVPEARDMNTEAFF.

This clonotype was observed a handful of times. This rearrangement joins TRBV27 to TRBJ2-1; the match to TRBD2 covers 11 bases. CDR1 is MNHEY and CDR2 is SMNVEV in the germline V gene (reference sequence). Trimming at V came to 7 bases and at J to 6 bases, leaving 8 bases not matched to a gene. CDR3 size: 15 residues. CDR3 protein: CASTQTSGGGNEQFF. Written as DNA, the CDR3 is TGTGCCAGCACCCAAACTAGCGGGGGTGGCAATGAGCAGTTCTTC.

This clonotype was observed a few times. The chain joins TRBV7-2 to TRBJ2-5; 8 positions match TRBD1. The J segment lost 5 bases and the V segment lost 3 bases, leaving 5 bases of the junction unmatched. The CDR3 totals 14 residues. Per germline, CDR1 SGHTA and CDR2 FQGNSA. Written as DNA, the CDR3 is TGTGCCAGCAGCTTGAGGAGACAGGGGGAGACCCAGTACTTC. It translates to CASSLRRQGETQYF.